This TCR beta chain stems from a study of glioma-infiltrating T cells. In its sample, this clonotype was seen many times. Using RNA template, CDR3s of TCR alpha and beta were amplified with iRepertoire arm-PCR. In TCRdb, the multiplex PCR reads were re-called with MiXCR into one record per CDR3 protein. The table records approximately 100,000 distinct CDR3 sequences, roughly 30% of them present only once. The length of the CDR3 is 13 residues. Germline-derived CDR1 and CDR2 are MDHEN and SYDVKM. V lost 4 bases, J lost 1 base, and 8 bases lay in between. This chain joins TRBV28 and TRBJ2-7, with D unclear. The sequence derives from a human donor with low-grade glioma or glioblastoma, undergoing nonglioma brain surgery, or in good health (not recorded which). The specimen sequenced was glioma tissue, nonneoplastic brain tissue, or PBMCs (not recorded which). CDR3 nucleotide sequence: TGTGCCAGCAGTTCCCGGCTGTCCTACGAGCAGTACTTC. The encoded protein is CASSSRLSYEQYF.